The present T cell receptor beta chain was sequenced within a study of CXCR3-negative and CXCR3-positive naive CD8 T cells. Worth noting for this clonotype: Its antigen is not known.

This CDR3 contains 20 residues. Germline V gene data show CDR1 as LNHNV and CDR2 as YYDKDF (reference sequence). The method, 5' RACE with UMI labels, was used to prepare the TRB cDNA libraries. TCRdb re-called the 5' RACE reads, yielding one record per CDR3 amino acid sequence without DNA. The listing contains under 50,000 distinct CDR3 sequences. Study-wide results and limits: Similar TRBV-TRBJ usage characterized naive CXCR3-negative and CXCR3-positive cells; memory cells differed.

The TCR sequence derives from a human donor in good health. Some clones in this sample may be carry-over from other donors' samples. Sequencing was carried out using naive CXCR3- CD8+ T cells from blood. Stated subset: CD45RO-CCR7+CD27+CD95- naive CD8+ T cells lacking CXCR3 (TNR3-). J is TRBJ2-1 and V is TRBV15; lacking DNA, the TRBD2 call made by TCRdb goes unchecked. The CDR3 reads CATSRDQVGGPEDFYNEQFF.